A single sample is the source of the 29 T cell receptor beta chains below, sequenced in a study of post-analysis software for immune sequencing data (dated by TCRdb to between 2014 and 2017). Broader findings and caveats from the paper: Significantly higher frequencies in patients than in controls were found for a few TRBV segments, including TRBV5-6, TRBV5-1 and TRBV20-1.

No antigen has been assigned to these receptors. Libraries were constructed by PCR. Sequencing was carried out with an Illumina HiSeq 2500. To reduce PCR and sequencing biases, unique molecular identifiers were built into the TCR beta cDNA libraries. The public reads were reprocessed in TCRdb via fastp at Q25 and MiXCR, keeping in-frame beta chains. Rows are unified per CDR3 protein, each entry keeping the most common DNA and genes. Present in this sample are under 650,000 distinct CDR3 sequences, about 40% of which were seen just once. Roughly 1.7% of the sample belongs to the ten largest clones. Sequenced material: blood. The receptors derive from a girl under 18 with multiple sclerosis.

This chain connects TRBV6-6 to TRBJ1-2; 9 bases align to TRBD1. Germline CDR1 and CDR2: MNHNY and SVGAGI (reference sequence). Losses at the gene ends were 5 bases for V and 4 bases for J; bases not matched to a gene: 5. The CDR3 is 14 amino acids. CDR3 in amino acids: CASSHRGPGYGYTF. CDR3 nucleotides: TGTGCCAGCAGTCACAGGGGGCCTGGCTATGGCTACACCTTC.

The chain carries TRBV5-1 and TRBJ1-5; weak D call: TRBD1 (6 bases). Trimming cost V 1 base and J 3 bases, with 11 bases left between them. CDR1 SGHRS and CDR2 YFSETQ come from the germline V gene. The length of the CDR3 is 15 residues. CDR3 sequence reads: CASSLTGQTNQPQHF. In nucleotides, the CDR3 is TGCGCCAGCAGCTTGACAGGGCAAACCAATCAGCCCCAGCATTTT.

The chain is built from TRBV5-1 and TRBJ1-2; D might be TRBD1 (5 bases). Looked up from germline, CDR1 is SGHRS and CDR2 is YFSETQ. The CDR3 totals 15 residues. V lost 0 bases to trimming and J lost 5 bases, with 14 bases between them. The CDR3 protein is CASSLEVGRVYGYTF. In DNA form, the CDR3 reads TGCGCCAGCAGCTTGGAAGTCGGCAGGGTGTATGGCTACACCTTC.

The V call is TRBV11-2, the J call TRBJ2-7, with TRBD1 matching over 9 bases. The V and J ends lost 6 bases and 6 bases, in that order; junction bases with no gene match: 9. The V gene's germline CDR1 is SGHAT and CDR2 FQNNGV. The CDR3 has 14 residues. The CDR3 sequence is CASRSLSDRGEQYF. The CDR3, as DNA: TGTGCCAGCAGATCCCTGTCGGACAGGGGCGAGCAGTACTTC.

The genes are TRBV12-3 or TRBV12-4 and TRBJ1-2; 7 nucleotides match TRBD1. CDR3 length: 14 amino acids. V lost 5 bases, J lost 7 bases, and 10 bases stayed unmatched. CDR3 protein: CASSKQGGLLGYTF. The CDR3, as DNA: TGTGCCAGCAGTAAGCAGGGGGGTTTACTTGGCTACACCTTC.

The V gene is TRBV24-1, the J gene TRBJ1-5; D gene uncertain. The CDR3 contains 14 residues. V was pared by 3 bases and J by 2 bases, with 7 bases between. CDR1 and CDR2 (germline): KGHDR, SFDVKD. The CDR3 sequence: CATSDNQGNQPQHF. The DNA of the CDR3 is TGTGCCACCAGTGATAATCAGGGCAATCAGCCCCAGCATTTT.

This chain's CDR3 is CASSSAGYLAGTDEQYF. The CDR3 DNA sequence: TGTGCCAGCAGTTCCGCTGGATACCTAGCGGGAACAGACGAGCAGTACTTC. The rearrangement joins TRBV12-3 or TRBV12-4 to TRBJ2-7, with 9 positions matching TRBD2. The ends lost 4 bases at V and 5 bases at J; junction bases unmatched: 15. This CDR3 has 17 residues.

The sample holds one count of this clonotype. The V and J genes are TRBV5-1 and TRBJ1-5; D is perhaps TRBD1 (5 bases). Between the trimmed V and J ends, which lost 0 bases and 7 bases, there was a span of 14 bases. CDR3 length equals 15 residues. The germline V gene has CDR1 SGHRS and CDR2 YFSETQ. CDR3 DNA: TGCGCCAGCAGCTTGGAAGGGGCGCCCGGACAGCCCCAGCATTTT. Amino acid sequence: CASSLEGAPGQPQHF.

This chain links TRBV25-1 with TRBJ2-2; unclear D gene. Between the trimmed V and J ends, which lost 8 bases and 0 bases, there was a span of 7 bases. CDR3 size: 13 residues. Germline lookup yields CDR1 MGHDK and CDR2 SYGVNS. For the CDR3, the DNA is TGTGCCAGCCAGTCAGCGAACACCGGGGAGCTGTTTTTT. Amino acid sequence: CASQSANTGELFF. Combining the CDR3 with reference TRBV25-1 and TRBJ2-2 gives the whole variable domain EADIYQTPRYLVIGTGKKITLECSQTMGHDKMYWYQQDPGMELHLIHYSYGVNSTEKGDLSSESTVSRIRTEHFPLTLESARPSHTSQYLCASQSANTGELFFGEGSRLTVL.

The chain carries TRBV27 and TRBJ2-1; TRBD2 aligns across 12 bases. The CDR3 spans 15 residues. Germline lookup yields CDR1 MNHEY and CDR2 SMNVEV (reference sequence). Trimming cost V 5 bases and J 7 bases; bases outside gene matches: 6. The DNA of the CDR3 is TGTGCCAGCAGTCACCTAGCGGGGGGGCCGAATGAGCAGTTCTTC. This gives the protein CASSHLAGGPNEQFF.

The CDR3 spells CAWTRTGINSPLHF. CDR3 DNA sequence: TGTGCCTGGACGAGGACAGGCATTAATTCACCCCTCCACTTT. The chain joins TRBV30 to TRBJ1-6; TRBD1 matches 7 bases. V lost 4 bases, J lost 6 bases, and 6 bases stayed unmatched. This CDR3 has 14 amino acids. Germline V gives CDR1 GTSNPN, CDR2 SVGIG (reference sequence). The entire variable domain, with the rest obtained from reference TRBV30 and TRBJ1-6, is as follows: SQTIHQWPATLVQPVGSPLSLECTVEGTSNPNLYWYRQAAGRGLQLLFYSVGIGQISSEVPQNLSASRPQDRQFILSSKKLLLSDSGFYLCAWTRTGINSPLHFGNGTRLTVT.

This clonotype was detected ten times or more. The chain carries TRBV20-1 and TRBJ1-5; no reliable D call. Trimming cost V 3 bases and J 4 bases, with 7 bases left between them. This CDR3 contains 12 residues. Per the germline V gene, CDR1 is DFQATT and CDR2 is SNEGSKA (reference sequence). The CDR3 sequence: CSASGPNQPQHF. The CDR3 DNA reads TGCAGTGCTAGCGGTCCGAATCAGCCCCAGCATTTT.

This clonotype was observed a handful of times. V is TRBV12-3 or TRBV12-4 and J is TRBJ1-2; D perhaps matches TRBD1 (5 bases). The V end lost 5 bases, the J end lost 6 bases, and 16 bases lay between the germline ends. There are 14 residues in the CDR3. The CDR3 coding sequence is TGTGCCAGCAGTCCGGGACGGGGGACGGATGGCTACACCTTC. Translated: CASSPGRGTDGYTF.

This chain links TRBV12-3 or TRBV12-4 with TRBJ1-2, with TRBD1 matching 8 bases. With V trimmed by 7 bases and J by 7 bases, 11 bases remained unmatched. The CDR3 extends over 14 amino acids. The CDR3: CASTPTGEVSGYTF. CDR3 sequence (DNA): TGTGCCAGCACCCCGACAGGGGAGGTATCTGGCTACACCTTC.

The chain combines TRBV5-1 with TRBJ2-4; perhaps D is TRBD1 or TRBD2 (5 bases each). V dropped 4 bases and J dropped 3 bases, with 17 bases sitting between them. This CDR3 has 16 amino acids. Germline V gene data show CDR1 as SGHRS and CDR2 as YFSETQ. The CDR3 bases are TGCGCCAGCAGCCCCGGGGCAGGGAGCGACAAAAACATTCAGTACTTC. It translates to CASSPGAGSDKNIQYF.

The sample holds a few counts of this clonotype. The chain is built from TRBV5-6 and TRBJ1-6; no reliable D call. The germline gives CDR1 SGHDT, CDR2 YYEEEE. The CDR3 covers 13 residues. The V end was cut by 2 bases, the J end by 7 bases, with 7 bases between. CDR3 residues: CASSFSGNSPLHF. CDR3 coding DNA: TGTGCCAGCAGCTTCTCAGGAAATTCACCCCTCCACTTT.

The rearrangement uses TRBV12-3 or TRBV12-4 and TRBJ2-1; 7 bases fit TRBD2. Trimming took 3 bases from V and 6 from J; bases not matched to a gene: 8. The CDR3 sequence is 15 residues long. CDR3 bases: TGTGCCAGCAGTTTGGGCGGGAGTTCATCCAATGAGCAGTTCTTC. It encodes CASSLGGSSSNEQFF.

This chain uses TRBV6-2 or TRBV6-3 with TRBJ2-3; either TRBD1 or TRBD2 may fit D (5 bases each). The CDR3 sequence is 15 residues long. Trimming pared 8 bases from V and 4 bases from J, leaving 19 bases between. Germline V CDR1 and CDR2: MNHEY, SVGEGT. The CDR3 region is CASVRGVLGADTQYF. In nucleotides, the CDR3 is TGTGCCAGCGTGAGGGGCGTCCTTGGTGCAGATACGCAGTATTTT.

J is TRBJ2-7 and V is TRBV2; no clear D. Germline CDR1 is SNHLY and CDR2 is FYNNEI. V was cut by 2 bases and J by 5 bases, with 10 bases left in between. This CDR3 is built from 13 residues. The CDR3: CASSERRRDEQYF. In nucleotides, the CDR3 is TGTGCCAGCAGTGAAAGAAGAAGAGACGAGCAGTACTTC.

The rearrangement uses TRBV2 and TRBJ1-2; no reliable D call. This CDR3 is 13 amino acids long. V was pared by 7 bases and J by 4 bases, with 13 bases between. CDR1 and CDR2 (germline): SNHLY, FYNNEI. The CDR3 nucleotides are TGTGCCAGCATGCTAGGTTTTACCTATGGCTACACCTTC. Protein: CASMLGFTYGYTF.

This clonotype has only a few counts. The chain employs TRBV6-6 and TRBJ2-7, with TRBD2 identical over 10 bases. The CDR3 contains 15 residues. Germline values: CDR1 MNHNY, CDR2 SVGAGI (reference sequence). Trimming removed 2 bases from V and 0 bases from J; junction bases left unmatched: 1. Here the CDR3 DNA reads TGTGCCAGCAGTTACGCTAGCGGGAGCTCCTACGAGCAGTACTTC. This sequence encodes CASSYASGSSYEQYF.

The chain combines TRBV20-1 with TRBJ1-2; 8 bases map to TRBD1. Losses at the gene ends were 5 bases for V and 0 bases for J; bases not matched to a gene: 5. The length of the CDR3 is 14 residues. Germline assignment: CDR1 DFQATT and CDR2 SNEGSKA (reference sequence). The CDR3 is CSAPTGGANYGYTF. The CDR3 DNA reads as TGCAGTGCTCCCACAGGGGGGGCTAACTATGGCTACACCTTC.

Here the CDR3 DNA reads TGTGCCAGCCCGGGACAGGGGAATAGAAACATTCAGTACTTC. This encodes CASPGQGNRNIQYF. The chain carries TRBV2 and TRBJ2-7; TRBD1 matches 10 bases. Judging by the DNA end, TRBJ2-4 fits better; the J call may be wrong. The length of the CDR3 is 14 residues. Germline CDR1 reads SNHLY; CDR2 reads FYNNEI.

The sample holds a few counts of this clonotype. DNA for the CDR3: TGTGCCATCAGCCCCGGGACAGGACATTACGAGCAGTACTTC. Residues: CAISPGTGHYEQYF. The chain combines TRBV10-3 with TRBJ2-7; 8 nucleotides line up with TRBD1. CDR3 length: 14 residues. Germline lookup yields CDR1 ENHRY and CDR2 SYGVKD. Trimming cost V 6 bases and J 4 bases; bases outside gene matches: 8.

Only a few counts were recorded for this clonotype. The rearrangement joins TRBV19 to TRBJ2-3; no firm D call. The germline CDR1 and CDR2 sequences are LNHDA and SQIVND (reference sequence). This CDR3 is 14 amino acids long. Between the trimmed V and J ends, which lost 8 bases and 6 bases, there was a span of 18 bases. CDR3 bases: TGTGCCAGTGGTCATGGGTCCCCCGGGGATACGCAGTATTTT. Translation gives CASGHGSPGDTQYF.

The chain recombines TRBV24-1 with TRBJ2-5; D might be TRBD2 (6 bases). The germline V and J ends were trimmed by 4 bases and 2 bases, with 16 bases remaining between them. The V gene's germline CDR1 is KGHDR and CDR2 SFDVKD. CDR3 length: 16 amino acids. CDR3 amino acids: CATSDSGGAEQETQYF. For the CDR3, the DNA is TGTGCCACCAGTGACTCTGGCGGGGCAGAACAAGAGACCCAGTACTTC.

The V call is TRBV29-1, the J call TRBJ2-1; 8 bases are shared with TRBD1. This CDR3 comprises 12 residues. The V gene end was trimmed by 8 bases and the J gene end by 4 bases; junction bases not matched to a gene: 4. Germline V CDR1 and CDR2: SQVTM, ANQGSEA. The CDR3 region has the DNA TGCAGCATCTGGACAGGGTACAATGAGCAGTTCTTC. Translation gives CSIWTGYNEQFF.

The chain has TRBV12-3 or TRBV12-4 and TRBJ2-5; D is perhaps TRBD1 or TRBD2 (7 bases each). The CDR3 length is 15 residues. Deletions cut 6 bases from V and 2 bases from J, with 16 bases between. The CDR3 sequence is CASSPGGGGQETQYF. The CDR3 DNA reads TGTGCCAGCAGCCCAGGGGGGGGTGGGCAAGAGACCCAGTACTTC.

This clonotype was picked up a small number of times. V and J are TRBV12-3 or TRBV12-4 and TRBJ2-5, with a possible D match to TRBD1 (6 bases). CDR3 length: 14 amino acids. The V end was cut by 3 bases, the J end by 11 bases, with 19 bases between. The CDR3 loop is CASSLDRTPREQYF. CDR3 DNA sequence: TGTGCCAGCAGTTTGGACAGAACCCCGAGGGAGCAGTACTTC.